The entry below describes one TCR beta chain. This sample is drawn from a study of T cell changes during pregnancy in multiple sclerosis. Profiled with immunoSEQ multiplex PCR; TCRdb holds only in-frame clones, not every one. The sample has about 100,000 clones, around 92% seen once. The V end lost 5 bases, the J end lost 2 bases, and 14 bases lay between the germline ends. The germline CDR1 and CDR2 sequences are SGHTA and FQGNSA. The CDR3 runs to 15 residues. Sample: peripheral blood, taken after pregnancy. This chain uses TRBV7-2 with TRBJ2-3, with a tentative D call TRBD2 (6 bases). The receptor's source is a female donor with multiple sclerosis, enrolled in a pregnancy study. CDR3 protein: CASSERDLYTDTQYF. CDR3 bases: TGTGCCAGCAGCGAACGGGACTTGTACACAGATACGCAGTATTTT.